This T cell receptor beta chain derives from a study of regulatory T cells in long-lasting Graves disease. Study background: The antithyroid drugs taken by newly diagnosed Graves' patients had been used for under 3 months.

CDR3 length: 13 residues. V lost 5 bases, J lost 7 bases, and 15 bases lay in between. Per germline, CDR1 SGHNT and CDR2 YENEEA. Stated time point: newly diagnosed GD, antithyroid drugs for less than 3 months. Extracted PBMC RNA gave rise to the TCR library. The TCR beta library used iRepertoire HTBI primers with Arm-PCR amplification of CDR3. One entry per CDR3 protein, called by TCRdb with MiXCR from the multiplex PCR reads. This table holds approximately 400,000 distinct CDR3 sequences, approximately 15% found once. This clonotype appeared many times. These same records also appear under a second study, on T cells in Graves' hyperthyroidism and ophthalmopathy. That work adds: Researchers defined stable Graves' hyperthyroidism as no ophthalmopathy progression within 18 months.

The V call is TRBV11-3, the J call TRBJ2-7; possible D gene TRBD1, 7 bases. The receptor comes from a woman aged 30 to 39 with Graves disease. Sequenced here: peripheral blood mononuclear cells (PBMCs), sampled at new diagnosis, from a patient treated with antithyroid drugs. CDR3 region: CASSQGGKNEQYF. CDR3 nucleotide sequence: TGTGCCAGCAGCCAGGGGGGCAAAAATGAGCAGTACTTC.